A selection of T cell receptor beta chains follows, all from one sample in a study of blood T cell repertoires in COVID-19. Sequenced by immunoSEQ multiplex PCR; TCRdb stores in-frame clones only, minus some. The table includes around 45,000 clones, roughly 80% detected once. Sequenced: peripheral blood. Source of these receptors: a woman at least 80 years old with acute or convalescent COVID-19. Each CDR3 is given with its conserved first and last residue.

j_call v_call cdr3_aa
TRBJ1-6 TRBV3-1/TRBV3-2 CASSSRQANSPLHF
TRBJ1-2 TRBV7-2 CASSLAAGKGYGYTF
TRBJ2-6 TRBV18 CASSPGTSDSGANVLTF
TRBJ2-1 TRBV19 CASSMEGPRGNEQFF
TRBJ2-1 TRBV9 CASSARPGTSSYNEQFF
TRBJ2-1 TRBV28 CASSPPLAGVVSYNEQFF
TRBJ2-5 TRBV20-1 CSASYLQGIAGEETQYF
TRBJ2-1 TRBV11-2 CASSPRLAGDGDEQFF
TRBJ2-5 TRBV5-4 CAHGSGQGRETQYF
TRBJ2-3 TRBV14 CASSQGGGVDTQYF
TRBJ2-7 TRBV10-3 CAIGSEGTATYEQYF
TRBJ2-1 TRBV21-1 CASIRREVLEQFF
TRBJ2-7 TRBV4-3 CASSQGLAALGEQYF
TRBJ1-1 TRBV20-1 CSARGGTEAFF
TRBJ1-5 TRBV19 CASRPGRGSNQPQHF
TRBJ1-2 TRBV15 CATSRGQGAPHYGYTF
TRBJ1-1 TRBV7-3 CASSSPGQGGHTEAFF
TRBJ2-3 TRBV9 CASSALGGTTDTQYF
TRBJ2-2 TRBV5-1 CASSPTSGSTGTGELFF
TRBJ2-7 TRBV3-1/TRBV3-2 CASSRGQGLVYEQYF
TRBJ2-3 TRBV19 CASREADSPTDTQYF
TRBJ1-1 TRBV5-6 CASSWQSDRTWTEAFF
TRBJ1-2 TRBV6-1 CASSEIGNNYGYTF
TRBJ2-7 TRBV12-5 CASGHRTSGYEQYF
TRBJ2-3 TRBV9 CASSQKPGQVTDTQYF
TRBJ1-6 TRBV6-6 CASNRQGAGGSPLHF
TRBJ2-7 TRBV5-4 CASSEQGLASEQYF
TRBJ2-7 TRBV27 CASSRLAGTYEQYF
TRBJ1-2 TRBV6-5 CASSLNRLNYGYTF
TRBJ2-7 TRBV27 CASSPGLTYEQYF
TRBJ1-1 TRBV5-1 CASSRAPGSLNTEAFF
TRBJ2-2 TRBV7-6 CASSVSWVTRDGELFF
TRBJ2-1 TRBV10-1 CASSEIRTGPNEQFF
TRBJ2-1 TRBV5-1 CASSLTDPEINEQFF
TRBJ2-7 TRBV5-6 CASSRTSRSYEQYF
TRBJ1-2 TRBV11-2 CASSLAATSNYGYTF
TRBJ2-5 TRBV6-5 CASSYSQRAGEETQYF
TRBJ1-6 TRBV7-2 CASSLGTGGAYSPLHF
TRBJ1-6 TRBV4-1 CASSQVGGRNANNSPLHF
TRBJ2-1 TRBV28 CASNLAGGDEQFF
TRBJ2-1 TRBV5-1 CASSTQGVVYNEQFF
TRBJ2-5 TRBV7-2 CASSLDGGLGTQYF
TRBJ1-1 TRBV29-1 CSVGHWRNTEAFF
TRBJ1-2 TRBV27 CASSSRTRTEHYGYTF
TRBJ2-7 TRBV5-1 CASSPASGPPENEQYF
TRBJ2-1 TRBV29-1 CSAGGSIVNEQFF
TRBJ2-3 TRBV6-6 CASTGHRSTDTQYF
TRBJ2-3 TRBV19 CASSTTKGTDTQYF